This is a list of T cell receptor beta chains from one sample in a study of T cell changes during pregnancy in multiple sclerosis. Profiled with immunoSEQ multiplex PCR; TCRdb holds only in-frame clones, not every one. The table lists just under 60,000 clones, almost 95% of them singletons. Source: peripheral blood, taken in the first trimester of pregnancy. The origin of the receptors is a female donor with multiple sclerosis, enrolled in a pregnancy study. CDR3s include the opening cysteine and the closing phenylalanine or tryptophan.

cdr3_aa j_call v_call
CASSYAGGGYEQYF TRBJ2-7 TRBV6-5
CASSQDWVAGDSGELFF TRBJ2-2 TRBV4-3
CAISDRGGEYQPQHF TRBJ1-5 TRBV10-3
CASSENRANEQYF TRBJ2-7 TRBV25-1
CASSPDRNYGYTF TRBJ1-2 TRBV18
CASSFSPAEETQYF TRBJ2-5 TRBV7-3
CASSLQGNPNEQFF TRBJ2-1 TRBV7-3
CARDRCQETQYF TRBJ2-5 TRBV4-3
CASSPLPDRVNTEAFF TRBJ1-1 TRBV18
CASSLSGDSLPQHF TRBJ1-5 TRBV27
CAWSASLDRGYTF TRBJ1-2 TRBV30
CASSLTEAGGRDEQFF TRBJ2-1 TRBV7-3
CASSLPSSYEQYF TRBJ2-7 TRBV5-6
CASSPGPDTQYF TRBJ2-3 TRBV18